This TCR beta chain originates from a study of blood T cells in healthy people across ages. This clonotype has only a few counts. What it binds is not known. A sample-barcoded 5' primer and a J-beta primer mix were used in a second PCR of about 7 to 12 cycles. Every cDNA molecule bore a tag from a template-switch adaptor containing 12 random nucleotides. Via MiXCR, TCRdb re-called the 5' RACE reads, giving one row per CDR3 protein. The profile shows some 900,000 distinct CDR3 sequences, around 49% of them singletons. The study's findings and limits: Whereas aged donors had fewer naive CD4+ cells, long-lived donors had more of them and higher diversity.

Healthy Caucasians from Russia aged about 6 to 90 served as donors. Total RNA was extracted at no less than 6 micrograms per sample. Germline assignment: CDR1 GTSNPN and CDR2 SVGIG (reference sequence). This CDR3 region has 15 residues. With V trimmed by 0 bases and J by 6 bases, 6 bases remained unmatched. Material: blood. This clonotype originated in a man aged 30-40 years in good health. This sequence joins TRBV30 and TRBJ2-3; 10 bases align to TRBD2. The CDR3 spells CAWSVLAGTGDTQYF. CDR3 in DNA: TGTGCCTGGAGTGTACTAGCGGGGACCGGGGATACGCAGTATTTT.